This TCR beta chain is from a study of blood T cell repertoires in COVID-19. Here immunoSEQ multiplex PCR was the method, and the copy in TCRdb shows in-frame clones only, minus some. In the table there are 150,000 or so clones, about 88% of which are singletons. The receptor comes from a human donor in a cohort sampled during active COVID-19. Sequenced sample: peripheral blood.

Written as DNA, the CDR3 is TGTGCCAGTAGTAGTGATAGCGGCGCCTACGAGCAGTACTTC. Translation: CASSSDSGAYEQYF. The chain carries TRBV19 and TRBJ2-7, with D possibly being TRBD2 (6 bases). The CDR3 sequence is 14 residues long. Germline CDR1 LNHDA, CDR2 SQIVND (reference sequence). V dropped 4 bases and J dropped 2 bases, with 12 bases sitting between them.